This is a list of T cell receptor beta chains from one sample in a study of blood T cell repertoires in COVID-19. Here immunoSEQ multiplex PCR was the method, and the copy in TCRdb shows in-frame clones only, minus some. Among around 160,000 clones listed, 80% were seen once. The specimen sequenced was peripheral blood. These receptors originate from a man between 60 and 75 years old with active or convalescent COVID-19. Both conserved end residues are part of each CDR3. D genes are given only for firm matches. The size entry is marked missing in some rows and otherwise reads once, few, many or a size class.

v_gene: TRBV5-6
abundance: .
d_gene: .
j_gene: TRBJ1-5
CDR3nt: TGTGCCAGCAGAGGAGGGCAGCCCCAGCATTTT
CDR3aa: CASRGGQPQHF

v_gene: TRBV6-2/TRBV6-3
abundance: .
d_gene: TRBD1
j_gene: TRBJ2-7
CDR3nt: TGTGCCAGCAGTAGAAGCCGGACAGGTTACGAGCAGTACTTC
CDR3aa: CASSRSRTGYEQYF

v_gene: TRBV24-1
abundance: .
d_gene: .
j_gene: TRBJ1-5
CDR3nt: TGTGCCACCAGTGATTTATCAGGGGCAGGACGGCAGCCCCAGCATTTT
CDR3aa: CATSDLSGAGRQPQHF

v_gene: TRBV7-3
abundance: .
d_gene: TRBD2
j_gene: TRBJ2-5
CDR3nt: TGTGCCAGCAGTTGGGGACTAGCGGGACGCCACCGGGAGACCCAGTACTTC
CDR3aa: CASSWGLAGRHRETQYF

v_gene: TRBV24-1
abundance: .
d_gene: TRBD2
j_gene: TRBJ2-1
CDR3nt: TGTGCCACCAGTGATTTGCCCGCGGCTAGCGGGAGTGGGAATGAGCAGTTCTTC
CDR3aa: CATSDLPAASGSGNEQFF

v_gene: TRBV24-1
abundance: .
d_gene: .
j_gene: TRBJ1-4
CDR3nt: TGTGCCACCAGTGATGCGACACAAGCAACTAATGAAAAACTGTTTTTT
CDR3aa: CATSDATQATNEKLFF

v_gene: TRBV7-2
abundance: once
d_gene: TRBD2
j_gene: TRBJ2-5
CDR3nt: TGTGCCAGCAGCCTCTCGACTAGCGGGGGGCAAGAGACCCAGTACTTC
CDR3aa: CASSLSTSGGQETQYF

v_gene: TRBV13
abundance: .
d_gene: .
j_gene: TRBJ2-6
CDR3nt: TGTGCCAGCAGCTTTGACTCCGAGCCTGGGGCCAACGTCCTGACTTTC
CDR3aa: CASSFDSEPGANVLTF

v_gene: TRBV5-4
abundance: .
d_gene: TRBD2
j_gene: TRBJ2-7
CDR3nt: TGTGCCAGCAGCTCGGGACTAGCGGTTCAGGAGCAGTACTTC
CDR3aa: CASSSGLAVQEQYF

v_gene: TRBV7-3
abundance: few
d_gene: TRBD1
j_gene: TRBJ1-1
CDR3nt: TGTGCCAGCAGCCCCCAGGGGACAGGGTTCACTGAAGCTTTCTTT
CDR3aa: CASSPQGTGFTEAFF

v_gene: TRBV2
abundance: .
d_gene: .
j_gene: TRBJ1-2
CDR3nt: TGTGCCAGTAGGAGGCGTTTCCACTACACCTTC
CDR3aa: CASRRRFHYTF

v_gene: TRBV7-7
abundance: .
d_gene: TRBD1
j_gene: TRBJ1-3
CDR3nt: TGTGCCAGCAGCCCGACAGGGGGCTCTGGAAACACCATATATTTT
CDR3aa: CASSPTGGSGNTIYF

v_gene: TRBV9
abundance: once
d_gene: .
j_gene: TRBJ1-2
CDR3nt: TGTGCCAGCAGTCAAGAGCTTAAGGGCTACACCTTC
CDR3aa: CASSQELKGYTF

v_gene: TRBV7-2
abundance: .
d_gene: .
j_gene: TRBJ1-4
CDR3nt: TGTGCCAGCAGCCCGGGACAAGTAGAAAAACTGTTTTTT
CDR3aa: CASSPGQVEKLFF

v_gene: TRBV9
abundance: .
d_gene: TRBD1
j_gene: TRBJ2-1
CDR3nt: TGTGCCAGCAGCGTACGACAGGGTGGGAATGAGCAGTTCTTC
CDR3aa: CASSVRQGGNEQFF

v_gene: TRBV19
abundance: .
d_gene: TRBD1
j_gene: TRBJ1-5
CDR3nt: TGTGCCAGTAGCTTCGGACAGGGAGCTAATCAGCCCCAGCATTTT
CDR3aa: CASSFGQGANQPQHF

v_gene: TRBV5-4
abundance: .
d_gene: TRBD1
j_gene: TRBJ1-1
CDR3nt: TGTGCCAGCAGCAGGACAGGGGGCACTGAAGCTTTCTTT
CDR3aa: CASSRTGGTEAFF

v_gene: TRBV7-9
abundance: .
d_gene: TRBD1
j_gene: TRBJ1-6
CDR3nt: TGTGCCAGCAGCTCACGCGACAGGGGCCCTAATTCACCCCTCCACTTT
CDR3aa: CASSSRDRGPNSPLHF

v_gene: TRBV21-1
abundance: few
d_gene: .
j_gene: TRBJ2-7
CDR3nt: TGTGCCAGCAGTACAGGGTACGAGCAGTACTTC
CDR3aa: CASSTGYEQYF

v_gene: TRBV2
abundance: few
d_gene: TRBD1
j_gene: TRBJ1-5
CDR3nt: TGTGCCAGCAGTAAACCGGGACAGGGAGAATTTCAGCCCCAGCATTTT
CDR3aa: CASSKPGQGEFQPQHF